This T cell receptor beta chain originates from a study of control samples from healthy donors and cancer patients. Some clones are missing from TCRdb's copy, which holds only in-frame ones; the method was immunoSEQ multiplex PCR. The sample lists some 210,000 clones; about nine tenths were seen once. V lost 4 bases and J 0 bases, leaving 8 bases between the germline ends. The CDR3 length is 13 residues. CDR1 SGHNT and CDR2 YYREEE come from the germline V gene (reference sequence). This chain connects TRBV5-4 to TRBJ2-7, with no clear D. Sequencing was done on a sample of blood. The source of this sequence is a young man in good health. This chain's CDR3 is CASSPHPSYEQYF. The CDR3, as DNA: TGTGCCAGCAGCCCCCACCCCTCCTACGAGCAGTACTTC.